The source of this TCR beta chain is a study of lymphopenia after photon versus proton radiotherapy. Findings and limits, study-wide: Photon-treated patients lost naive T cells and TCR diversity; proton-treated stayed stable. After the lymphocyte nadir, photon-treated repertoires showed oligoclonal expansion, especially of CD8+ Temra cells.

CDR3 length equals 16 residues. The V end was cut by 1 base, the J end by 0 bases, with 13 bases between. Germline V lookup: CDR1 SGHVS, CDR2 FQNEAQ. The data were produced by immunoSEQ multiplex PCR, yet TCRdb's version contains in-frame clones alone and is incomplete. The repertoire holds 35,000 to 45,000 clones, with around 81% as singletons. As for this clone: Its antigen remains unknown.

The V call is TRBV7-8, the J call TRBJ2-7; D not resolved. The material sequenced was peripheral blood, taken from a patient treated with proton-based radiotherapy. This clonotype originated in a woman aged 70-85 years with pancreatic cancer. This CDR3 is CASSLGVGSTSYEQYF. DNA of the CDR3: TGTGCCAGCAGCTTAGGGGTCGGGTCAACCTCCTACGAGCAGTACTTC.